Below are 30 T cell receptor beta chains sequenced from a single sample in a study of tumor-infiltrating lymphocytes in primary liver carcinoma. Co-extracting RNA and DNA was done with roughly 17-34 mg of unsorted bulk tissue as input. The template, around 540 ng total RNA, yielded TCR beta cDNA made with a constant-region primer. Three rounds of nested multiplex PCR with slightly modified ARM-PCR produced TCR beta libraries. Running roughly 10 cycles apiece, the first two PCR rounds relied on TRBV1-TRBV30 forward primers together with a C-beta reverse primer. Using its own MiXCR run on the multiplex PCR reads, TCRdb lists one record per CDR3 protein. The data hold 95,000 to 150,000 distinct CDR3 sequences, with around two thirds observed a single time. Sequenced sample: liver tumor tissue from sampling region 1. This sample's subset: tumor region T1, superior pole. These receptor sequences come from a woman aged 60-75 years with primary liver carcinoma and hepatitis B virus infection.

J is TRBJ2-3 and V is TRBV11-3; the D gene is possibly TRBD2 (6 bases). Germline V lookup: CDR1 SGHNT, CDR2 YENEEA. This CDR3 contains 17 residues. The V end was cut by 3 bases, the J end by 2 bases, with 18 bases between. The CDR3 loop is CASSLEGGSTATDTQYF. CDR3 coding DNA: TGTGCCAGCAGCTTGGAGGGTGGCTCTACTGCCACAGATACGCAGTATTTT.

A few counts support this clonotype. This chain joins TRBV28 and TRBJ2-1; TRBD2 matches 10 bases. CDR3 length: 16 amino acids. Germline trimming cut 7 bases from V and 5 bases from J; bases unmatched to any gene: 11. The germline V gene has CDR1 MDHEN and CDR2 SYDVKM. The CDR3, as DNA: TGTGCCAGCAATAGTCCAGCGGGAGGGTCCCACAATGAGCAGTTCTTC. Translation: CASNSPAGGSHNEQFF.

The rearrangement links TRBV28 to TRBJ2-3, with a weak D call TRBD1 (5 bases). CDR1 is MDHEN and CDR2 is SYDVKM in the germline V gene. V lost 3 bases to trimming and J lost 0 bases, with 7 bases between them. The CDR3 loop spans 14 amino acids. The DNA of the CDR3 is TGTGCCAGCAGTTTGCCAGGGAGCACAGATACGCAGTATTTT. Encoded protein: CASSLPGSTDTQYF.

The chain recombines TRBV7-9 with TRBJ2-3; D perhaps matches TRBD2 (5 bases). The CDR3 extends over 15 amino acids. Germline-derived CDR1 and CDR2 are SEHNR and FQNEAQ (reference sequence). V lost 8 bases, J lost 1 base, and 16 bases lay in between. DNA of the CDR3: TGTGCCAGCCTTCTAGCTGGAGGCGGCACAGATACGCAGTATTTT. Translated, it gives CASLLAGGGTDTQYF.

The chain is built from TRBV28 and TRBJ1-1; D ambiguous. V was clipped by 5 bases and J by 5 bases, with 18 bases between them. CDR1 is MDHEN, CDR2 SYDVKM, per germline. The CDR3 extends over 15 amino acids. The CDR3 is CASSPGWRGDTEAFF. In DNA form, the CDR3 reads TGTGCCAGCAGTCCTGGGTGGCGTGGGGATACTGAAGCTTTCTTT.

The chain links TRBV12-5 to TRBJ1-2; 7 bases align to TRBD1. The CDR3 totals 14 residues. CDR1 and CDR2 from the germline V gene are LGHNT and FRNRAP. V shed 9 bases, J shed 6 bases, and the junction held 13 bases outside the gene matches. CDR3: CASARDSTNHGYTF. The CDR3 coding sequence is TGTGCTAGCGCGAGGGACAGCACCAACCATGGCTACACCTTC.

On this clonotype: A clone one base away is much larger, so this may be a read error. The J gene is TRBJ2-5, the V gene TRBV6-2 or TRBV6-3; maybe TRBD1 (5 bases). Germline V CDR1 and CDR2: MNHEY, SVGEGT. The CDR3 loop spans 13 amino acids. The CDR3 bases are TGTGCCAGCAGTTTCGTGGGGCAAGGGACCCAGTACTTC. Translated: CASSFVGQGTQYF.

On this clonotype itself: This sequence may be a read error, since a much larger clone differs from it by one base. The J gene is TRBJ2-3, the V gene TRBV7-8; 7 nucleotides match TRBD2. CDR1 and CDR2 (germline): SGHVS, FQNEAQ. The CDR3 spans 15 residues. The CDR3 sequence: CACSFFAGAADTQYF. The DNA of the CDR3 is TGTGCCTGCAGCTTTTTCGCGGGAGCCGCAGATACGCAGTATTTT.

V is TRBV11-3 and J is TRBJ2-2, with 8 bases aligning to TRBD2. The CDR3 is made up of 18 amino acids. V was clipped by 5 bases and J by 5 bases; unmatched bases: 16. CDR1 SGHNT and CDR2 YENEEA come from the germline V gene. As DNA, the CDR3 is TGTGCCAGCAGCGAGGGACTAGTGAGAGGGCAAAGGACCGGGGAGCTGTTTTTT. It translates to CASSEGLVRGQRTGELFF.

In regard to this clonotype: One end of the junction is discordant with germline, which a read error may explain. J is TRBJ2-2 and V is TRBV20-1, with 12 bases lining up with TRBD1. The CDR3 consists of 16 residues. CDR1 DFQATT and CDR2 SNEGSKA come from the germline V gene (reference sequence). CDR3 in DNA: TGCAGTGCTAGAGACGGGACAGGGGGCTTCACCGGGGAGCTGGTTTTT. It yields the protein CSARDGTGGFTGELVF.

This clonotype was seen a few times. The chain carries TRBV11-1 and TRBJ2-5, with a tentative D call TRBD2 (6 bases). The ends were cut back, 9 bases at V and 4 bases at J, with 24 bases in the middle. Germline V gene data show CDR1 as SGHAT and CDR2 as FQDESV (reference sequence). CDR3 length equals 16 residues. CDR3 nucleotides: TGTGCCAGTAGCCCCCTGGCAGGAGGGTACCGAGAGACCCAGTACTTC. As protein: CASSPLAGGYRETQYF. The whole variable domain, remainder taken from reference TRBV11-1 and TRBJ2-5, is EAEVAQSPRYKITEKSQAVAFWCDPISGHATLYWYRQILGQGPELLVQFQDESVVDDSQLPKDRFSAERLKGVDSTLKIQPAELGDSAMYLCASSPLAGGYRETQYFGPGTRLLVL.

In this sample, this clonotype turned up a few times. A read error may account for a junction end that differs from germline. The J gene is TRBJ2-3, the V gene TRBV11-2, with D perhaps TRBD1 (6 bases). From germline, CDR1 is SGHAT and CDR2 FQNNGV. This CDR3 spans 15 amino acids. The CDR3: CVSRPTGSSTDTQYF. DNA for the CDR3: TGTGTCAGCAGGCCGACAGGATCGTCAACAGATACGCAGTATTTT.

CDR3 sequence: CASSLEWASGSNEQFF. The CDR3 DNA reads as TGTGCCAGCAGCTTAGAGTGGGCGAGTGGGAGCAATGAGCAGTTCTTC. The genes are TRBV11-2 and TRBJ2-1, with D possibly being TRBD2 (5 bases). The length of the CDR3 is 16 residues. CDR1 is SGHAT and CDR2 is FQNNGV in the germline V gene. The V and J ends lost 0 bases and 6 bases respectively, with 15 bases between them. Complete variable domain (other parts from reference TRBV11-2 and TRBJ2-1): EAGVAQSPRYKIIEKRQSVAFWCNPISGHATLYWYQQILGQGPKLLIQFQNNGVVDDSQLPKDRFSAERLKGVDSTLKIQPAKLEDSAVYLCASSLEWASGSNEQFFGPGTRLTVL.

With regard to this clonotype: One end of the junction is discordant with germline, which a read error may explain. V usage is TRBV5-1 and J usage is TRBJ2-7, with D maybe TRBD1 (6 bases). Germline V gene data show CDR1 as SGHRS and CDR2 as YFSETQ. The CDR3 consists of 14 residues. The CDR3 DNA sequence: TGTGCCAGGAGCTTGGACAGCCAAGCCTACGAGCAGTACTTC. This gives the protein CARSLDSQAYEQYF. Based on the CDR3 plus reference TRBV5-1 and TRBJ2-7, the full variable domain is KAGVTQTPRYLIKTRGQQVTLSCSPISGHRSVSWYQQTPGQGLQFLFEYFSETQRNKGNFPGRFSGRQFSNSRSEMNVSTLELGDSALYLCARSLDSQAYEQYFGPGTRLTVT.

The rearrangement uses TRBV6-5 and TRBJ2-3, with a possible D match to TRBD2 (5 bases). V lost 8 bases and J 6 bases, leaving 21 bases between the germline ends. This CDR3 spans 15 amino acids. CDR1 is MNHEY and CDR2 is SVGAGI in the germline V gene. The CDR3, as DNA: TGTGCCAGCGCAAGTCGTGGAGGAAGGGTGGATACGCAGTATTTT. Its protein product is CASASRGGRVDTQYF.

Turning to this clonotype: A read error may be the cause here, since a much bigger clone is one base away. In nucleotides, the CDR3 is TGTGCCAACAGTGAACCGAAACCGGGGGGCAATCAGCCCCAGCATTTT. It specifies CANSEPKPGGNQPQHF. This chain links TRBV28 with TRBJ1-5, with a possible D match to TRBD1 (5 bases). This CDR3 contains 16 residues. The germline V gene encodes CDR1 MDHEN and CDR2 SYDVKM.

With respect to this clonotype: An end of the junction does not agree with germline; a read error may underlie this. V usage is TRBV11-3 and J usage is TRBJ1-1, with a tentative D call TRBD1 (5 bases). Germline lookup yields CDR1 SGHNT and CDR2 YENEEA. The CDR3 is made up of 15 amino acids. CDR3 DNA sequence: TGTGCCAGCAGTGCAGCAGGGACCAGGAACACTGAATCTTTCTTT. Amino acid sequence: CASSAAGTRNTESFF.

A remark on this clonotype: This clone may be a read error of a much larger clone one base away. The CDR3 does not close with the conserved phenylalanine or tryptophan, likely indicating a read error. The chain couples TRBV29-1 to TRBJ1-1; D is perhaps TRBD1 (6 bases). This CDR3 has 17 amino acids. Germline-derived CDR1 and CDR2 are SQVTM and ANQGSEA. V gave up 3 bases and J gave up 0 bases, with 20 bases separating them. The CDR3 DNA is TGCAGCGTTGATAGGGGGGGGCCAAACGTCATGAACACTGAAGCTTTCCTT. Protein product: CSVDRGGPNVMNTEAFL.

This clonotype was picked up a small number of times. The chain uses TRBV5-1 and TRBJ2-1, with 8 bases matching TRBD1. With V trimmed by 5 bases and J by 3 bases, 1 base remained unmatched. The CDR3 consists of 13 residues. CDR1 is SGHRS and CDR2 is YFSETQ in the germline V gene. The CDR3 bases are TGCGCCAGCAGTACAGGGGGCTACAATGAGCAGTTCTTC. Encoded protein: CASSTGGYNEQFF.

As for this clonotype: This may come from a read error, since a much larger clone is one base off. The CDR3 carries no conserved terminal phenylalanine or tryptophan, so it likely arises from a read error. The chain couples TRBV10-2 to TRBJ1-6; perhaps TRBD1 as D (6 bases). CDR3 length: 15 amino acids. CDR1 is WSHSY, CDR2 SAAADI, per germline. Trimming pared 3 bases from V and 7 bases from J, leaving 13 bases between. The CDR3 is CASSDRGMGNSPLHL. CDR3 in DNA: TGCGCCAGCAGTGATAGGGGGATGGGGAATTCACCCCTCCACTTA.

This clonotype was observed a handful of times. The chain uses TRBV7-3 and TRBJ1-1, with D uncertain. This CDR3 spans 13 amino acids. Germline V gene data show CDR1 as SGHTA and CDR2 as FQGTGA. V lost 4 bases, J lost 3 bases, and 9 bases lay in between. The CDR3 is CASSSGRDTEAFF. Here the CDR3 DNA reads TGTGCCAGCAGCTCCGGGCGGGACACTGAAGCTTTCTTT.

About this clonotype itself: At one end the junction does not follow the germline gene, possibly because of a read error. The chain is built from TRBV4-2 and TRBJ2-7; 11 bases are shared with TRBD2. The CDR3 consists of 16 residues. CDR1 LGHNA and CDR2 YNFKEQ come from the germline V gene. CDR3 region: CASSRSSGRSSCEQYF. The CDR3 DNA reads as TGTGCCAGCAGCCGTTCTAGCGGGAGGTCCTCCTGCGAGCAGTATTTC.

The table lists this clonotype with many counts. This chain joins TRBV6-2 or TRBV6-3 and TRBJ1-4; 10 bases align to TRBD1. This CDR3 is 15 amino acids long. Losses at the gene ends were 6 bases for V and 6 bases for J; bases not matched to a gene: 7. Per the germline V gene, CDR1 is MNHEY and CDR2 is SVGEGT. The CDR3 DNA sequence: TGTGCCAGCAGCCCGGGACAGGGGTTGGATGAAAAACTGTTTTTT. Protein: CASSPGQGLDEKLFF.

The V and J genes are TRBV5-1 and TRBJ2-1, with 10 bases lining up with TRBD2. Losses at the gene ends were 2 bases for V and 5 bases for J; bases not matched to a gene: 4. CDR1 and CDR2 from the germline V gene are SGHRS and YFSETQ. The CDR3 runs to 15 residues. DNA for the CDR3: TGCGCCAGCAGCTTTGTAGCGGGAGGCAACAATGAGCAGTTCTTC. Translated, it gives CASSFVAGGNNEQFF.

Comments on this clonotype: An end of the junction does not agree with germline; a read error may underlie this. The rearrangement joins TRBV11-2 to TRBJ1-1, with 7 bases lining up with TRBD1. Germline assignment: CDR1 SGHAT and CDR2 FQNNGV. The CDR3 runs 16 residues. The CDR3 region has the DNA TGTGTCAGCAGTTCCTTAACAGGGGATTGGATCACTGAAGCTTTCTTT. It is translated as CVSSSLTGDWITEAFF.

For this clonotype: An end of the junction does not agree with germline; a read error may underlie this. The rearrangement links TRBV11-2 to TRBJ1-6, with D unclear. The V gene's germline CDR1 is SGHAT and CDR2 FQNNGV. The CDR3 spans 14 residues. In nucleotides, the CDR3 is TGTGCCAGCAACTTAGATCCGGGAAATTCACCCCTCCACTTC. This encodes CASNLDPGNSPLHF.

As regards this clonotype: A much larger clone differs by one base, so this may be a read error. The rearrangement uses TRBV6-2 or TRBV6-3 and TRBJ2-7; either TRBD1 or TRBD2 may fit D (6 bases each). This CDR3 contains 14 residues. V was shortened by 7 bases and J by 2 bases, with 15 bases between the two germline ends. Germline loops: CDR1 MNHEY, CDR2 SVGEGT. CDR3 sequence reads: CASNTDRTTYEQYF. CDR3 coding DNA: TGTGCCAGCAACACTGACAGGACTACCTACGAGCAGTACTTC.

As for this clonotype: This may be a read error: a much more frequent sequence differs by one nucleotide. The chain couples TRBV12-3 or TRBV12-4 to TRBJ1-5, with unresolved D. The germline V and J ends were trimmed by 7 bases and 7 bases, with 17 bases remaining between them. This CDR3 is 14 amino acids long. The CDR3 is CASTLGGSVQPQHF. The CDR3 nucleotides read TGTGCCAGCACCCTGGGAGGGTCCGTACAGCCCCAGCATTTT.

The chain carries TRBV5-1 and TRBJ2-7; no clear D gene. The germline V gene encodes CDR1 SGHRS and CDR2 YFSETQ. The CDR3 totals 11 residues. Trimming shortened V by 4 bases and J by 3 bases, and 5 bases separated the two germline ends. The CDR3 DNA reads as TGCGCCAGCAGCGGAAACTACGAGCAGTACTTC. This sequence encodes CASSGNYEQYF.

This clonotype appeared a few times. CDR3 DNA sequence: TGCGCCAGCAGCTTGGGGCACAGGGAAGATGGCTACACCTTC. Translated, it gives CASSLGHREDGYTF. The chain links TRBV5-1 to TRBJ1-2; D perhaps matches TRBD1 (6 bases). The germline CDR1 and CDR2 sequences are SGHRS and YFSETQ. The CDR3 length is 14 residues. V was trimmed by 0 bases and J by 6 bases, leaving 12 bases between them. Complete variable domain (other parts from reference TRBV5-1 and TRBJ1-2): KAGVTQTPRYLIKTRGQQVTLSCSPISGHRSVSWYQQTPGQGLQFLFEYFSETQRNKGNFPGRFSGRQFSNSRSEMNVSTLELGDSALYLCASSLGHREDGYTFGSGTRLTVV.